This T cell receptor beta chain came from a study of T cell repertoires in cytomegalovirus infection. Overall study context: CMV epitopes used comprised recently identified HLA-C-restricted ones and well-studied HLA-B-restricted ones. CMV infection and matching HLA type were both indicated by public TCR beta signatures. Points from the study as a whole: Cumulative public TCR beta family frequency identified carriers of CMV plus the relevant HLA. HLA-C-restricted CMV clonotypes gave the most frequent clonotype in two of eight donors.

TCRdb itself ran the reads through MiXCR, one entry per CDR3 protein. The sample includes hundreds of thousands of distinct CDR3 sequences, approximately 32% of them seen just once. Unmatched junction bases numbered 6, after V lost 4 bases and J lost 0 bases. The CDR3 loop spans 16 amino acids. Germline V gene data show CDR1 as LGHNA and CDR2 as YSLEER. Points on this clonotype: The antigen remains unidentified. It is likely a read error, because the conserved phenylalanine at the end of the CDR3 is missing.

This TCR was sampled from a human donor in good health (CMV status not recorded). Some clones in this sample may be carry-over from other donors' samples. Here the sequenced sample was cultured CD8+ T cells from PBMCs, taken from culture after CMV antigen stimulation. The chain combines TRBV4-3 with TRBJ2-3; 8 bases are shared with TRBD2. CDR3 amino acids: CASSLLSGESTDTQYL. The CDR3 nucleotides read TGCGCCAGCAGCCTTCTTAGCGGGGAGAGCACAGATACGCAGTATTTA.